The clone carrying this T cell receptor beta chain was seen only a few times. The antigen is not known. This entry comes from a study of lymphopenia after photon versus proton radiotherapy. Study-level results: Post-nadir TCR diversity decline inversely tracked overall survival among those who died.

This CDR3 has 16 amino acids. Germline CDR1 is SGDLS and CDR2 is YYNGEE. V dropped 0 bases and J dropped 7; count of bases not matched to a gene: 9. Measured with immunoSEQ multiplex PCR; TCRdb has only the in-frame clones, and not every one. This sample has 65,000 to 85,000 clones; 85% to 95% occur once, and the top ten carry around 2.2%. The receptor was isolated from a woman aged 35 to 49 with cholangiocarcinoma. The sample in question was peripheral blood, obtained from a patient treated with photon-based radiotherapy. The chain couples TRBV9 to TRBJ2-2; 7 nucleotides match TRBD2. The CDR3 nucleotides read TGTGCCAGCAGCGTAGGGTCTAGCGGAAAGAACGGGGAGCTGTTTTTT. Amino acid sequence: CASSVGSSGKNGELFF.